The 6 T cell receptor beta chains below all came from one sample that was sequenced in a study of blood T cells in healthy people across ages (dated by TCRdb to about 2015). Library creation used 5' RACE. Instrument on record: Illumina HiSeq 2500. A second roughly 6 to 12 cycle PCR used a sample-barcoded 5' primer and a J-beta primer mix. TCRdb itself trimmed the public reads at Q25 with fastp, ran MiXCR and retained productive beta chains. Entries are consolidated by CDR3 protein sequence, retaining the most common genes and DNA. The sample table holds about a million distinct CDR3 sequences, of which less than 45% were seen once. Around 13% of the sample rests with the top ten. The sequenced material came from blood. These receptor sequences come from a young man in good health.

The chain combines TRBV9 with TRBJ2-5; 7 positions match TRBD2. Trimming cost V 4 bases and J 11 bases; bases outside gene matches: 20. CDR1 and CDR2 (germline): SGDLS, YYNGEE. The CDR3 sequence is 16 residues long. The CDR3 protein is CASSPRLAESYNEQYF. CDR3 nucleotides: TGTGCCAGCAGCCCACGACTAGCCGAAAGCTACAATGAGCAGTACTTC.

CDR3 in DNA: TGTGCCAGCAGTTTGACAGTATACAATGAGCAGTACTTC. It yields the protein CASSLTVYNEQYF. The chain links TRBV28 to TRBJ2-4; maybe TRBD1 (5 bases). The CDR3 sequence is 13 residues long. V gave up 3 bases and J gave up 13 bases, with 16 bases separating them. Germline V gene lookup returns CDR1 MDHEN and CDR2 SYDVKM.

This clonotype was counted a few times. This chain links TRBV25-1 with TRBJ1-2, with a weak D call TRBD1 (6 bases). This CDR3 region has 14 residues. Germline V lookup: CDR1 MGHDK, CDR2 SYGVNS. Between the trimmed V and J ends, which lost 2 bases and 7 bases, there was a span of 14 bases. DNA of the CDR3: TGTGCCAGCAGTGAAAATGCGGTACAGGGTGGCTACACCTTC. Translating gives CASSENAVQGGYTF.

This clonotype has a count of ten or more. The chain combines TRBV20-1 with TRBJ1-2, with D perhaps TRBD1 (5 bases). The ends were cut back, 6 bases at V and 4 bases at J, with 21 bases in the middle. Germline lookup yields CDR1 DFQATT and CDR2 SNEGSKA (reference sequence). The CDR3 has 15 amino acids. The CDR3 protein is CSATSPVMGGYGYTF. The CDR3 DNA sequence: TGCAGTGCCACAAGCCCGGTGATGGGGGGCTATGGCTACACCTTC.

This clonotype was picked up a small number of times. CDR3 protein: CSARKGQGSYGYTF. Here the CDR3 DNA reads TGCAGCGCCCGAAAGGGACAGGGTAGCTATGGCTACACCTTC. The rearrangement uses TRBV29-1 and TRBJ1-2; 9 bases line up with TRBD1. The CDR3 totals 14 residues. J was trimmed by 4 bases and V by 7 bases; bases with no gene match: 10. In germline, CDR1 is SQVTM, CDR2 ANQGSEA.

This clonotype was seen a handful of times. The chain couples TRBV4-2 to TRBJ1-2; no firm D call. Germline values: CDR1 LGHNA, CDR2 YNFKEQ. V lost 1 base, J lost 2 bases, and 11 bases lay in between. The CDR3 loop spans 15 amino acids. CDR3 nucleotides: TGTGCCAGCAGCCAAGGGGTCGCAGAAAACTATGGCTACACCTTC. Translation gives CASSQGVAENYGYTF.